This TCR beta chain comes out of a study of cytomegalovirus exposure and HLA in healthy donors. Study overall: HLA-typed donors contributed approximately 92 million unique TCRs, which were held in an early data release.

The PCR had 60 Vbeta and 13 Jbeta primers. Using immunoSEQ multiplex PCR, the repertoire was profiled, and TCRdb retains in-frame clones only, with some absent. The profile shows 110,000 or so clones, roughly 79% of them singletons. Trimming removed 5 bases from V and 8 bases from J; junction bases left unmatched: 7. CDR3 length equals 13 residues. The V gene's germline CDR1 is MNHEY and CDR2 SVGAGI. This receptor was identified in a woman in her 40s in good health and CMV-seronegative. The sequencing input was PBMCs. This chain joins TRBV6-5 and TRBJ1-1; 8 bases match TRBD1. The CDR3 here is CASSNGQGTEAFF. CDR3 bases: TGTGCCAGCAGTAACGGACAGGGTACAGAAGCTTTCTTT.